The 2 T cell receptor beta chains below come from one sample, sequenced in a study of regulatory T cells in long-lasting Graves disease (dated by TCRdb to 2020 to 2023). Taken with the paper, the label for time point translates to: newly diagnosed GD, antithyroid drugs for less than 3 months. RNA was extracted from PBMCs in TRIzol for both TCR sequencing and RNA sequencing. Library creation used multiplex PCR. Sequencing was performed on an Illumina HiSeq 4000. CDR3 regions were amplified by Arm-PCR with iRepertoire HTBI primers to construct TCR beta libraries. In-frame beta chains were kept once TCRdb had trimmed the public reads at Q25 with fastp and called clones with MiXCR. Rows merge per CDR3 protein into single entries with the most common DNA and genes. This sample is represented by a few hundred thousand distinct CDR3 sequences; 12% to 15% of them were singletons. More than 15% of the sample is in the top ten clones.

Another study also made use of these data, one on T cells in Graves' hyperthyroidism and ophthalmopathy.

The material sequenced was peripheral blood mononuclear cells (PBMCs), taken at new diagnosis, from a patient treated with antithyroid drugs. The source of these receptors is a woman aged 45-60 years with Graves disease. Donor details come from another sample of the same person, matched by shared clones.

In its sample, this clonotype was seen many times. This chain links TRBV11-2 with TRBJ2-7; 8 positions agree with TRBD1. The CDR3 totals 14 residues. The junction had 7 bases not matched to a gene; V was cut back by 6 bases and J by 3 bases. Germline lookup yields CDR1 SGHAT and CDR2 FQNNGV. The chain's CDR3 is CASSTGQGVYEQYF. DNA for the CDR3: TGTGCCAGCAGTACCGGACAGGGAGTCTACGAGCAGTACTTC.

A few counts support this clonotype. The V call is TRBV3-1, the J call TRBJ1-5; 8 bases are shared with TRBD1. V shed 4 bases, J shed 0 bases, and the junction held 8 bases outside the gene matches. Germline CDR1 is LGHDT and CDR2 is YNNKEL (reference sequence). The CDR3 loop spans 17 amino acids. The CDR3 coding sequence is TGTGCCAGCAGCCTCGGGACAGGCGGAGATAGCAATCAGCCCCAGCATTTT. Translation: CASSLGTGGDSNQPQHF.